These T cell receptor beta chains were read from a single sample in a study of blood T cells in healthy people across ages. One entry per CDR3 protein, called by TCRdb with MiXCR from the 5' RACE reads. Here the sample spans 1,300,000 or so distinct CDR3 sequences, 59% being singletons. Sequencing used blood. These receptors came from a man in his late teens or twenties in good health. The CDR3 runs from the conserved cysteine through the conserved F or W. Clone size is stated in some rows and not others, as once, few, many or a class when expanded.

clone size	V gene	J gene	CDR3 protein
few	TRBV2	TRBJ2-7	CASRATSGRYEQYF
NA	TRBV3-1	TRBJ2-3	CASSPGPWDTDTQYF
NA	TRBV5-1	TRBJ1-2	CASSLGEVNYGYTF
few	TRBV29-1	NA	CSVGHLPGQGVEETQYF
NA	TRBV30	TRBJ2-7	CAWRGTGYEQYF
NA	TRBV4-2	TRBJ2-6	CASSQRGTSGANVLTF
NA	TRBV20-1	NA	CSTRGDRRQVGTQYF
NA	TRBV3-1	TRBJ1-2	CASSQGGGRRTNYGYTF
NA	TRBV2	TRBJ2-6	CASNVGRGISGANVLTF
NA	TRBV20-1	TRBJ1-2	CSARELGVYGYTF
NA	TRBV20-1	NA	CSARRDRGPYEQYF
NA	TRBV27	TRBJ2-3	CASTPGWGQDTQYF
NA	TRBV20-1	TRBJ2-1	CSATGTHSYNEQFF
few	TRBV20-1	TRBJ1-1	CSAPYSSPAEAFF
NA	TRBV21-1	TRBJ2-4	CASSKEGRQYF
NA	TRBV6-6	TRBJ2-1	CASSYHSSLPNNEQFF
once	TRBV5-4	TRBJ2-5	CASSLELAAVETQYF
many	TRBV5-1	TRBJ1-1	CASSHKTDTEAFF
NA	TRBV7-8	TRBJ2-7	CASSPRDFPSYEQYF
NA	TRBV29-1	NA	CSVGSRLKETQYF
NA	TRBV5-5	TRBJ2-3	CASSQLPLSEKASTDTQYF
NA	TRBV7-8	TRBJ2-6	CASSSSTSGANVLTF
NA	TRBV14	TRBJ1-2	CASSQITGSFYGYTF
few	TRBV20-1	TRBJ2-1	CSARDVKGRNNEQFF
NA	TRBV6-1	TRBJ2-3	CASSADRVSDTQYF
NA	TRBV29-1	TRBJ2-7	CSVEGRAGVYEQYF
NA	TRBV20-1	TRBJ2-3	CSARSGGGDTQYF
NA	TRBV28	TRBJ2-7	CASSPLERTNSYEQYF
NA	TRBV10-3	NA	CAISDVLAGEETQYF
NA	TRBV12-3/TRBV12-4	TRBJ1-1	CASSLGGRVTEAFF
NA	TRBV4-1	TRBJ2-4	CASSPYEGQAGYF
NA	TRBV7-9	TRBJ1-4	CASTETSTNEKLFF
few	TRBV4-3	TRBJ1-1	CASSQFGANTEAFF
NA	TRBV20-1	TRBJ2-7	CSALSGDYEQYF
NA	TRBV20-1	TRBJ2-7	CSARRQESYEQYF
NA	TRBV6-1	TRBJ1-1	CASSEMATGGFTEAFF
NA	TRBV27	TRBJ1-1	CASSLTTGTEAFF
NA	TRBV12-3/TRBV12-4	TRBJ1-2	CASSSSGTGGSGYTF
NA	TRBV27	TRBJ2-1	CASRYQGSYNEQFF
NA	TRBV4-1	TRBJ2-3	CASSPTVAGGHRDTQYF
NA	TRBV12-3/TRBV12-4	TRBJ2-2	CASSLVTVTGELFF
once	TRBV19	TRBJ2-7	CASSIAGYEQYF
NA	TRBV12-5	TRBJ2-1	CASHQRGTPTNEQFF
NA	TRBV30	NA	CAWSHGGQETQYF
NA	TRBV6-5	TRBJ2-4	CASSSSVSSGRGAKNIQYF
NA	TRBV6-1	NA	CASSPSAQTSGETFSYEQYF
NA	TRBV7-9	TRBJ2-7	CASRLRLLVDEQYF
NA	TRBV28	TRBJ1-2	CASSDRGSSYGYTF
NA	TRBV7-9	TRBJ2-7	CASSLGVAGGYEQYF
NA	TRBV6-2/TRBV6-3	TRBJ1-5	CASQRIRGQPQHF
NA	TRBV20-1	NA	CSARGLAGANEQYF
NA	TRBV21-1	TRBJ1-1	CASSKVEGTANTEAFF